Shown below are 27 T cell receptor beta chains from a single sample sequenced in a study of blood T cells in healthy people across ages. The second PCR ran about 6 to 12 cycles with a sample-barcoded 5' primer and J-beta primers. TCRdb re-analysed the 5' RACE reads in MiXCR, keeping a single row per CDR3 protein. Of around 790,000 distinct CDR3 sequences in the sample, roughly 44% were seen once. Sequenced input: blood. These receptors were obtained from a man in his 60s in good health.

On this clonotype itself: This likely comes from a read error, as the CDR3 has no conserved phenylalanine or tryptophan at its end. The genes are TRBV12-3 or TRBV12-4 and TRBJ1-4; D is ambiguous. CDR3 length equals 13 residues. The V end was cut by 5 bases, the J end by 6 bases, with 10 bases between. CDR3: CASSRSRYEKLFV. The CDR3 coding sequence is TGTGCCAGCAGTCGCTCACGTTATGAAAAACTGTTTGTT.

The gene calls are TRBV7-9 and TRBJ1-5; D remains ambiguous. The V and J ends lost 9 bases and 0 bases respectively, with 15 bases between them. CDR3 length: 15 residues. Looked up from germline, CDR1 is SEHNR and CDR2 is FQNEAQ (reference sequence). This CDR3 is CASSPDGDSNQPQHF. The DNA for the CDR3 is TGTGCCAGTAGCCCGGACGGGGATAGCAATCAGCCCCAGCATTTT.

The rearrangement links TRBV6-5 to TRBJ1-5, with D unresolved. Trimming cost V 3 bases and J 2 bases, with 8 bases left between them. Germline V gene sequence: CDR1 MNHEY, CDR2 SVGAGI. The CDR3 spans 14 residues. In DNA, the CDR3 is TGTGCCAGCAGTTATGAGATGGGCAATCAGCCCCAGCATTTT. The encoded protein is CASSYEMGNQPQHF.

J is TRBJ2-7 and V is TRBV28; TRBD1 or TRBD2 may be the D gene (6 bases each). Trimming removed 7 bases from V and 2 bases from J, with 18 bases in between. CDR1 is MDHEN, CDR2 SYDVKM, per germline. The CDR3 has 15 residues. The CDR3 DNA reads as TGTGCCAGCAAATCCAAGGGGGGTGCTGCCTACGAGCAGTACTTC. As protein: CASKSKGGAAYEQYF. The whole variable domain, filled in from reference TRBV28 and TRBJ2-7, reads DVKVTQSSRYLVKRTGEKVFLECVQDMDHENMFWYRQDPGLGLRLIYFSYDVKMKEKGDIPEGYSVSREKKERFSLILESASTNQTSMYLCASKSKGGAAYEQYFGPGTRLTVT.

Note on this clonotype: Compared with germline, one end of the junction differs, possibly owing to a read error. The genes are TRBV18 and TRBJ2-5; 10 nucleotides line up with TRBD1. The DNA matches TRBJ2-7 better at its end, which makes the J call doubtful. The CDR3 runs to 15 residues. The germline V gene encodes CDR1 KGHSH and CDR2 LQKENI. In nucleotides, the CDR3 is TGTGCCAACTCATACATACCGGGACAGGGGCACGAGCAGTACTTC. It translates to CANSYIPGQGHEQYF.

This clonotype was counted only a few times. The J gene is TRBJ1-2, the V gene TRBV7-2, with D tentatively TRBD1 (6 bases). CDR1 SGHTA and CDR2 FQGNSA come from the germline V gene. The V gene lost 3 bases and the J gene lost 3 bases, with 8 bases spanning the gap. There are 13 residues in the CDR3. The CDR3 loop reads CASSFSGDYGYTF. DNA of the CDR3: TGTGCCAGCAGCTTCTCAGGGGACTATGGCTACACCTTC.

This clonotype was seen repeatedly, ten times or more. The CDR3 is CASSPSRNYGYTF. The CDR3 coding sequence is TGTGCCAGCAGCCCCAGCCGTAACTATGGCTACACCTTC. This chain connects TRBV7-2 to TRBJ1-2; D call uncertain. The CDR3 has 13 amino acids. Germline V gene lookup returns CDR1 SGHTA and CDR2 FQGNSA. V shed 5 bases and J shed 1 base, with 8 bases lying between them.

This clonotype turned up a few times. The chain couples TRBV7-2 to TRBJ2-5, with D hard to call. Germline lookup yields CDR1 SGHTA and CDR2 FQGNSA. This CDR3 is built from 14 residues. Trimming removed 5 bases from V and 5 bases from J, with 15 bases in between. This chain's CDR3 is CASSPKAIVETQYF. CDR3 bases: TGTGCCAGCAGCCCGAAGGCAATAGTTGAGACCCAGTACTTC.

J is TRBJ2-7 and V is TRBV11-2; D uncertain. Germline CDR1 is SGHAT and CDR2 is FQNNGV. The CDR3 sequence is 13 residues long. V lost 4 bases and J 2 bases, leaving 9 bases between the germline ends. CDR3 DNA: TGTGCCAGCAGCTCCTTCAGAGCCTACGAGCAGTACTTC. Protein: CASSSFRAYEQYF.

V and J are TRBV7-2 and TRBJ2-3; D not certain. The CDR3 consists of 14 residues. Per germline, CDR1 SGHTA and CDR2 FQGNSA. The ends were cut back, 2 bases at V and 6 bases at J, with 12 bases in the middle. The CDR3 protein is CASSLSRLLDTQYF. In nucleotides, the CDR3 is TGTGCCAGCAGCTTAAGTAGGTTACTCGATACGCAGTATTTT.

This clonotype turned up a few times. This chain joins TRBV5-1 and TRBJ1-5; possibly TRBD1 for D (6 bases). Germline V lookup: CDR1 SGHRS, CDR2 YFSETQ. This CDR3 has 15 amino acids. Trimming took off 2 bases at V and 1 base at J, with 10 bases between the two ends. CDR3 in amino acids: CASSFNGQSNQPQHF. The DNA for the CDR3 is TGCGCCAGCAGCTTCAACGGACAGAGCAATCAGCCCCAGCATTTT.

The chain is built from TRBV3-1 and TRBJ2-3; the match to TRBD2 covers 7 bases. V lost 4 bases to trimming and J lost 2 bases; unmatched junction nucleotides: 9. CDR1 and CDR2 (germline): LGHDT, YNNKEL (reference sequence). The CDR3 totals 16 residues. The CDR3 is CASSLEPGLHTDTQYF. DNA for the CDR3: TGTGCCAGCAGCCTCGAACCGGGACTACACACAGATACGCAGTATTTT.

This clonotype showed up just a few times. This chain joins TRBV27 and TRBJ2-4; 7 bases agree with TRBD1. Germline V CDR1 and CDR2: MNHEY, SMNVEV (reference sequence). The CDR3 covers 17 residues. J gave up 1 base and V 5 bases, and 11 bases lay outside the gene matches. The CDR3 protein is CASSPEDRELAKNIQYF. In DNA, the CDR3 is TGTGCCAGCAGTCCCGAAGACAGGGAACTTGCCAAAAACATTCAGTACTTC.

The chain employs TRBV27 and TRBJ2-1; D might be TRBD2 (6 bases). CDR1 is MNHEY and CDR2 is SMNVEV in the germline V gene (reference sequence). The CDR3 sequence is 14 residues long. The V end lost 5 bases, the J end lost 7 bases, and 15 bases lay between the germline ends. In nucleotides, the CDR3 is TGTGCCAGCAGTGCCCCGACTAGACGGAATGAGCAGTTCTTC. The encoded protein is CASSAPTRRNEQFF.

This clonotype turned up a few times. This may be a read error, as it is one base from a much larger clone. The V gene is TRBV20-1, the J gene TRBJ2-5; D might be TRBD2 (6 bases). The CDR3 extends over 14 amino acids. The V end was cut by 5 bases, the J end by 11 bases, with 24 bases between. The V gene's germline CDR1 is DFQATT and CDR2 SNEGSKA (reference sequence). CDR3 protein: CSAGPAGPGREQYF. The DNA for the CDR3 is TGCAGTGCTGGCCCAGCGGGCCCCGGAAGGGAGCAGTACTTC.

This clonotype came up a few times. The genes are TRBV6-6 and TRBJ2-1, with D unresolved. V was clipped by 2 bases and J by 4 bases, with 3 bases between them. The CDR3 length is 12 residues. Germline CDR1 reads MNHNY; CDR2 reads SVGAGI (reference sequence). The CDR3, as DNA: TGTGCCAGCAGTTACATATACAATGAGCAGTTCTTC. Encoded protein: CASSYIYNEQFF.

The chain couples TRBV12-3 or TRBV12-4 to TRBJ2-5, with TRBD2 as a possible D gene (5 bases). This CDR3 contains 15 residues. V lost 6 bases, J lost 5 bases, and 19 bases lay in between. The CDR3 region is CASSLVRQTGETQYF. In nucleotides, the CDR3 is TGTGCCAGCAGCCTAGTCCGGCAAACGGGGGAGACCCAGTACTTC.

For this clonotype: Mismatch with germline at one junction end may stem from a read error. CDR3 loop: CASSQGSNTPYF. As DNA, the CDR3 is TGTGCCAGCAGCCAGGGGAGTAATACGCCGTATTTT. The chain recombines TRBV7-2 with TRBJ2-3; D is perhaps TRBD1 (6 bases). Germline CDR1 SGHTA, CDR2 FQGNSA. This CDR3 is 12 amino acids long. The full variable domain, in which reference TRBV7-2 and TRBJ2-3 provide the parts outside the CDR3, is GAGVSQSPSNKVTEKGKDVELRCDPISGHTALYWYRQSLGQGLEFLIYFQGNSAPDKSGLPSDRFSAERTGGSVSTLTIQRTQQEDSAVYLCASSQGSNTPYFGPGTRLTVL.

V usage is TRBV5-1 and J usage is TRBJ2-1; 7 nucleotides match TRBD2. The CDR3 is 14 residues long. Germline V gene data show CDR1 as SGHRS and CDR2 as YFSETQ. Trimming cost V 4 bases and J 8 bases; bases outside gene matches: 9. CDR3 nucleotide sequence: TGCGCCAGCAGCCTGACTAGCCATGGAGATGAGCAGTTCTTC. Encoded protein: CASSLTSHGDEQFF.

The chain employs TRBV7-9 and TRBJ1-3; D is unresolved. Germline values: CDR1 SEHNR, CDR2 FQNEAQ (reference sequence). This CDR3 has 12 residues. Trimming removed 5 bases at V and 2 bases at J, with 4 bases between. DNA of the CDR3: TGTGCCAGCAGCGGAGCTGGAAACACCATATATTTT. It encodes CASSGAGNTIYF.

The chain has TRBV24-1 and TRBJ2-1; 8 nucleotides agree with TRBD2. Trimming took 9 bases from V and 2 from J; bases not matched to a gene: 8. Germline V lookup: CDR1 KGHDR, CDR2 SFDVKD. The CDR3 has 15 amino acids. CDR3 DNA sequence: TGTGCCACCCGAGGTGGGACTAGGGCCTACAATGAGCAGTTCTTC. Translated: CATRGGTRAYNEQFF.

This clonotype has at least ten counts. This chain links TRBV14 with TRBJ2-5, with D hard to call. Trimming left V 6 bases short and J 5 bases short, with 10 bases between. The CDR3 spans 12 residues. Germline CDR1 SGHDN, CDR2 FVKESK. The DNA for the CDR3 is TGTGCCAGCAGTCGGACCGGGGAGACCCAGTACTTC. Residues: CASSRTGETQYF.

This clonotype has only one observation. V is TRBV30 and J is TRBJ2-5, with D possibly matching TRBD2 (6 bases). The V gene lost 8 bases and the J gene lost 4 bases, with 29 bases spanning the gap. The CDR3 has 17 amino acids. Per the germline V gene, CDR1 is GTSNPN and CDR2 is SVGIG (reference sequence). The CDR3 region is CALCSGVPTRTLETQYF. CDR3 coding DNA: TGTGCCCTTTGTTCCGGAGTCCCGACTAGAACTCTAGAGACCCAGTACTTC. Full variable domain (missing parts from reference TRBV30 and TRBJ2-5): SQTIHQWPATLVQPVGSPLSLECTVEGTSNPNLYWYRQAAGRGLQLLFYSVGIGQISSEVPQNLSASRPQDRQFILSSKKLLLSDSGFYLCALCSGVPTRTLETQYFGPGTRLLVL.

The rearrangement uses TRBV10-3 and TRBJ1-6, with D unresolved. V was clipped by 3 bases and J by 7 bases, with 7 bases between them. This CDR3 spans 13 amino acids. CDR1 is ENHRY and CDR2 is SYGVKD in the germline V gene. This CDR3 reads CAISDRLNSPLHF. The CDR3 nucleotides read TGTGCCATCAGTGACCGACTGAATTCACCCCTCCACTTT.

The V call is TRBV4-1, the J call TRBJ2-1, with D perhaps TRBD2 (6 bases). The ends were cut back, 4 bases at V and 6 bases at J, with 13 bases in the middle. This CDR3 contains 14 residues. The germline V gene encodes CDR1 MGHRA and CDR2 YSYEKL. The DNA of the CDR3 is TGCGCCAGCAGCCGCAACCAGGGAGGCAATGAGCAGTTCTTC. It encodes CASSRNQGGNEQFF.

This clonotype was observed a handful of times. This chain joins TRBV10-3 and TRBJ2-5, with D perhaps TRBD2 (5 bases). V was pared by 3 bases and J by 11 bases, with 13 bases between. CDR3 size: 12 residues. Germline V gene data show CDR1 as ENHRY and CDR2 as SYGVKD. CDR3 nucleotides: TGTGCCATCAGTGAAGAGGGTAATGAGCAGTACTTC. It codes for CAISEEGNEQYF.

This chain uses TRBV7-2 with TRBJ2-2, with a possible D match to TRBD2 (6 bases). Germline CDR1 is SGHTA and CDR2 is FQGNSA. CDR3 size: 17 residues. Trimming removed 0 bases from V and 2 bases from J, with 13 bases in between. This CDR3 is CASSLAGGAFNTGELFF. The CDR3 DNA reads TGTGCCAGCAGCTTAGCTGGCGGGGCCTTCAACACCGGGGAGCTGTTTTTT.